This T cell receptor beta chain appears in the sequencing data of a study of beta chain features in type 1 diabetes (dated by TCRdb to the late 2010s). General notes on the study: Mean age, gender distribution, total cell number and subset yield did not differ between patients and healthy donors. In the study, recently diagnosed type 1 diabetes patients and matched healthy donors were compared on the TCRB repertoires of their sorted circulating CD4+ T cell subsets. Regulatory and stem cell-like memory subsets were isolated from only 8 patients and roughly eight healthy donors, whereas naive and central memory subsets came from all 28 donors. Across all samples, almost 110 million sorted cells were examined, and cell number per subset correlated strongly with RNA yield. Study-level results and caveats: Because cDNA was sequenced instead of genomic DNA, activated cells with high expression could be over-represented, although the groups did not differ in activation or CD3 levels. A moderate but significant shortening of TCRB CDR3 length was observed in type 1 diabetes patients in all four CD4+ subsets. Because the HLA sub-analyses included only small numbers of individuals, any influence of HLA type on TCRB rearrangement was left unresolved. Shorter templates might be favored by PCR, yet because patient and control samples were amplified and corrected together, any such skew would affect both groups equally. Naive, central memory and regulatory TCRB repertoires appeared to be more alike among patients than among healthy donors. At VDJ recombination sites, type 1 diabetes patients had fewer insertions and more deleted nucleotides, which implies abnormalities in thymic rearrangement.

Points on this clone: Its antigen is still unknown. The sample holds no much larger clone one base away, and base qualities are not on file.

The CDR3, cysteine through phenylalanine, is 13 amino acids long. The entry retains the CDR3 DNA only, 39 bases that are in frame from base 1. A distance of 13 bases separates the germline ends of V and J, which lose 6 bases and 4 bases respectively. The germline V gene supplies CDR1 MNHNS and CDR2 SASEGT. A single peripheral blood draw of approximately 100 mL on average was collected from each donor into heparinised tubes. Using a panel that included CD45RO, CCR7, CD25, CD127, CD95 and CD27, naive, central memory, regulatory and stem cell-like memory CD4+ T cells were sorted on a BD FACSAria II. Every sorted population had a purity above 95%. PBMCs were separated immediately by Lymphoprep density gradient centrifugation and were stained directly, without being cultured. Samples were stained and sorted in pairs, with one healthy donor and one patient per experiment, so that batch effects were minimized.

The entire isolated RNA was reverse transcribed using the High Capacity cDNA Reverse Transcription Kit, and thus expressed TCRB transcripts were sequenced. Deep immunoSEQ sequencing was performed on naive, central memory and regulatory T cell samples, with an average of roughly 4 million total reads per sample. Sorted cells were lysed in RLT buffer and RNA was extracted with DNase-treated RNeasy Micro or Mini kits, depending on cell number. Each cell subset was processed on its own to prevent cross-contamination, while patient and healthy donor samples were processed together. The immunoSEQ multiplex PCR was used to amplify TCRB sequences from cDNA, generating 87-bp fragments that spanned the CDR3 region. The amplicons were sequenced using the Illumina HiSeq platform. The source study handled its data this way. Synthetic template baselines were used to correct PCR bias computationally, reads within Hamming distance 2 were collapsed, and singletons that could not be merged were discarded. Reads were aligned against IMGT so that V, D and J genes, CDR3 length and insertions or deletions at six rearrangement sites could be assigned. Within each subset, clonotype counts were normalized to sorted cell number, and only after that were true diversity and Gini coefficients computed with the tcR R package. The overlap coefficient, calculated on TCRB nucleotide sequences, was used to quantify repertoire sharing. Out-of-frame TCRB sequences from naive cells were analyzed to stand in for the pre-selection repertoire. TCRdb took over this immuneACCESS table, retaining in-frame rearrangements with V and J assigned. Such tables are incomplete; in checked studies, under half of the missing clones stem from an unresolved V gene, and the remainder is unexplained. That table gives V, J and clone size, and the DNA gave D and trimming. This sample lists approximately 730,000 clones; roughly an eighth were detected once. The ten largest clones add up to 0.022% of the sample.

The sequenced sample consisted of naive CD4+ T cells from blood. What this sample's cell subset or site label stands for: true naive CD4+ T cells. The chain uses TRBV6-1 and TRBJ2-7, with a tentative D call of TRBD1 or TRBD2, each matching 5 bases. The clonotype was recovered from a man between 18 and 29 years old with type 1 diabetes. The CDR3 region has the sequence CASRVEGIYEQYF. Here is the DNA: TGTGCCAGCAGAGTCGAGGGGATTTACGAGCAGTACTTC.